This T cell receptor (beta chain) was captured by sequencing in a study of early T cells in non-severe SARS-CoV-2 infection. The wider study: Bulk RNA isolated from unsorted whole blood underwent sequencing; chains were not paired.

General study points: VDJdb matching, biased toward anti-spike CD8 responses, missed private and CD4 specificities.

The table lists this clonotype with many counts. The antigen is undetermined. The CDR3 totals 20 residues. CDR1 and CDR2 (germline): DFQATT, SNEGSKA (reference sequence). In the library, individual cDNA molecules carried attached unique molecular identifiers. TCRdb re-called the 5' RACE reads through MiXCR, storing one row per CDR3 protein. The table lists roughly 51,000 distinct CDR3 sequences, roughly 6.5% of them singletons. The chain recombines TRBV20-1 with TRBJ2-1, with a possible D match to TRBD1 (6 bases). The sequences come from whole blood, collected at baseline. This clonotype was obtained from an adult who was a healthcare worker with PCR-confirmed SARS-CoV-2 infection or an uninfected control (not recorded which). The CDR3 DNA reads TGCAGAGCCCTCCAGACAGGACGATTGAATGCGCCCAGCTCCTACAATGAGCAGTTCTTC. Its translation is CRALQTGRLNAPSSYNEQFF.